The present entry profiles one TCR beta chain with its context. Its target is unknown. This CDR3 spans 13 amino acids. Germline lookup yields CDR1 MNHNS and CDR2 SASEGT. V lost 6 bases, J lost 2 bases, and 3 bases stayed unmatched. These data are taken from a study of cytomegalovirus exposure and HLA in healthy donors. Profiling relied on immunoSEQ multiplex PCR, and the TCRdb table lists in-frame clones only, not all of them. The data hold about 160,000 clones, with roughly 86% observed a single time. Study-level points and caveats: Reportedly, diagnosis of cytomegalovirus status by the classifier showed high specificity and sensitivity.

The sample consisted of PBMCs. The source of this sequence is a woman aged 18-30 years in good health and CMV-seropositive. V usage is TRBV6-1 and J usage is TRBJ2-7, with 8 bases matching TRBD2. The CDR3 region has the DNA TGTGCCAGCAGGCGGGAGGCAACCTACGAGCAGTACTTC. It encodes CASRREATYEQYF.